This TCR beta chain was captured in a study of response to subunit inactivated influenza vaccine. This clonotype was seen repeatedly, ten times or more. Antigen unknown. Study outcomes and limitations: New T cells are recruited in small numbers by each seasonal influenza vaccination, according to the authors' suggestion.

Germline-derived CDR1 and CDR2 are DFQATT and SNEGSKA (reference sequence). Trimming took 5 bases from V and 5 from J, leaving 10 bases between them. This CDR3 spans 12 amino acids. Via MiXCR, TCRdb re-called the RT-PCR reads, giving one row per CDR3 protein. In the table there are about 500,000 distinct CDR3 sequences, roughly 13% of which are singletons. The source material was PBMCs from blood, sampled 40 to 50 days after vaccination. The source is a man aged 50 or older who received an inactivated influenza vaccine. The chain recombines TRBV20-1 with TRBJ1-5, with D hard to call. CDR3 protein: CSASYEYQPQHF. CDR3 nucleotide sequence: TGCAGTGCTTCCTACGAATATCAGCCCCAGCATTTT.